One and the same sample provided the 5 T cell receptor beta chains below, sequenced in a study of blood T cell repertoires in COVID-19. The assay was immunoSEQ multiplex PCR, and TCRdb's table has in-frame clones only and misses some. The table shows just under 150,000 clones, with approximately 89% occurring only once. Sequences were obtained from peripheral blood. These receptors came from a human donor in a cohort sampled during active COVID-19.

The gene calls are TRBV3-1 (or the pseudogene TRBV3-2) and TRBJ2-7; 9 nucleotides agree with TRBD2. This CDR3 region has 16 residues. Germline V gene data show CDR1 as LGHDT and CDR2 as YNNKEL (reference sequence). J was trimmed by 4 bases and V by 4 bases; bases with no gene match: 11. The DNA for the CDR3 is TGTGCCAGCAGCCGTGGTGCTAGCGGGGAAATATACGAGCAGTACTTC. This gives the protein CASSRGASGEIYEQYF.

V gene TRBV5-1 combines with J gene TRBJ2-7, with 10 bases identical to TRBD2. After removal of 1 base from V and 1 base from J, the junction contained 8 bases not matched to a gene. In germline, CDR1 is SGHRS, CDR2 YFSETQ. CDR3 size: 17 residues. CDR3 protein: CASSLSLAGVVSYEQYF. DNA for the CDR3: TGCGCCAGCAGCTTGAGTCTAGCGGGGGTAGTATCCTACGAGCAGTACTTC. Using reference TRBV5-1 and TRBJ2-7 for the parts outside the CDR3, the full variable domain is KAGVTQTPRYLIKTRGQQVTLSCSPISGHRSVSWYQQTPGQGLQFLFEYFSETQRNKGNFPGRFSGRQFSNSRSEMNVSTLELGDSALYLCASSLSLAGVVSYEQYFGPGTRLTVT.

The rearrangement joins TRBV11-1 to TRBJ1-1; D unclear. Per the germline V gene, CDR1 is SGHAT and CDR2 is FQDESV (reference sequence). V was pared by 0 bases and J by 7 bases, with 15 bases between. The CDR3 contains 15 residues. CDR3 in amino acids: CASSLAPRPRVEAFF. The CDR3 DNA follows: TGTGCCAGCAGCTTAGCACCAAGACCTCGGGTTGAAGCTTTCTTT. Together with reference TRBV11-1 and TRBJ1-1, the CDR3 gives the full variable domain: EAEVAQSPRYKITEKSQAVAFWCDPISGHATLYWYRQILGQGPELLVQFQDESVVDDSQLPKDRFSAERLKGVDSTLKIQPAELGDSAMYLCASSLAPRPRVEAFFGQGTRLTVV.

V and J are TRBV7-9 and TRBJ2-7; D is unresolved. V shed 6 bases and J shed 0 bases, with 12 bases lying between them. The CDR3 length is 14 residues. Per the germline V gene, CDR1 is SEHNR and CDR2 is FQNEAQ (reference sequence). The CDR3 nucleotides are TGTGCCAGCAGTTCAGACTGGAGCTCCTACGAGCAGTACTTC. This encodes CASSSDWSSYEQYF.

This clone was seen just once. This chain joins TRBV6-5 and TRBJ2-7; D is undetermined. The V gene's germline CDR1 is MNHEY and CDR2 SVGAGI. The V and J ends lost 6 bases and 2 bases respectively, with 14 bases between them. The CDR3 length is 14 residues. CDR3 region: CASRSTYRPYEQYF. In DNA, the CDR3 is TGTGCCAGCAGGTCCACCTATCGCCCCTACGAGCAGTACTTC.